These T cell receptor beta chains were read from a single sample in a study of T cell responses to AZD1222 COVID-19 vaccine. Data came from immunoSEQ multiplex PCR; TCRdb stores just in-frame clones and leaves some out. This table has 140,000 or so clones, more than 80% appearing once. Sample: peripheral blood, taken 28 days after the second dose of the MenACWY control vaccine. The source is an adult who received the MenACWY meningococcal vaccine as a control. Both conserved end residues are part of each CDR3. A D gene is named only where the DNA matches it firmly. A clone size is listed for some rows: how often the clone was seen (once, few, many), or a class if it is expanded.

16	.	TRBV5-4	.	TRBJ2-1	TGTGCCAGCAGCGCCGGGGGAGCGGATTTCAATGAGCGGCAGTTCTTC	CASSAGGADFNERQFF
14	.	TRBV29-1	.	TRBJ2-3	TGCAGCGTTGGCAGGGACACTAGCACAGATACGCAGTATTTT	CSVGRDTSTDTQYF
13	TRBD2	TRBV12-5	.	TRBJ2-1	TGTGCTAGTGGTTTGCACCTAGCGGGAGGGAAGTTCTTC	CASGLHLAGGKFF
14	.	TRBV7-2	.	TRBJ2-2	TGTGCCAGCAGCGTCAGGGGGGCGCCCGGGGAGCTGTTTTTT	CASSVRGAPGELFF
15	TRBD2	TRBV19	few	TRBJ2-1	TGTGCCAGTAGTATTAGCGGGGTCTCCTACAATGAGCAGTTCTTC	CASSISGVSYNEQFF
16	.	TRBV28	.	TRBJ1-6	TGTGCCAGCAGTTTCAGTATCAGAAAGTCAAATTCACCCCTCCACTTT	CASSFSIRKSNSPLHF
15	.	TRBV6-4	.	TRBJ1-1	TGTGCCCCGCGGTGTAGATGGGGGGTGAACACTGAAGCTTTCTTT	CAPRCRWGVNTEAFF
13	.	TRBV24-1	.	TRBJ2-3	TGTGCCACCGCAGTTGGGCCTGCAGATACGCAGTATTTT	CATAVGPADTQYF
13	.	TRBV3-1/TRBV3-2	.	TRBJ2-2	TGTGCCAGCAGCCGTCTTCTAACCGGGGAGCTGTTTTTT	CASSRLLTGELFF
22	TRBD2	TRBV24-1	.	TRBJ2-2	TGTGCCACCAGTGCCCCCGGGACGTCAGGGACTAGCGGGAGGGCCTTGAGCGGGGAGCTGTTTTTT	CATSAPGTSGTSGRALSGELFF
15	.	TRBV19	.	TRBJ2-3	TGTGCCAGTAGTCCTGGGCGAAGGAGCACAGATACGCAGTATTTT	CASSPGRRSTDTQYF
15	TRBD2	TRBV3-1/TRBV3-2	.	TRBJ2-1	TGTGCCAGCAGCCTCGGGTCTAGCGGGAGCGATGAGCAGTTCTTC	CASSLGSSGSDEQFF
15	.	TRBV2	.	TRBJ2-2	TGTGCCAGCAGTGGTCCGGGGGCTGGCACCGGGGAGCTGTTTTTT	CASSGPGAGTGELFF
13	.	TRBV18	.	TRBJ1-1	TGTGCCAGCTCACCAGGTGTACGGACTGAAGCTTTCTTT	CASSPGVRTEAFF
16	.	TRBV3-1/TRBV3-2	.	TRBJ2-5	TGTGCCAGCAGCCAAGATGACGGGGGTCGGCAAGAGACCCAGTACTTC	CASSQDDGGRQETQYF
16	TRBD2	TRBV11-1	.	TRBJ2-1	TGTGCCAGCAGCTTAGGCGGACTAGCGGGGACCCCGGAGGAGTTCTTC	CASSLGGLAGTPEEFF
15	TRBD2	TRBV6-5	.	TRBJ2-5	TGTGCCAGCAGTTATGGTGGGCTAGCGGAAGAGACCCAGTACTTC	CASSYGGLAEETQYF
15	TRBD1	TRBV6-5	.	TRBJ1-4	TGTGCCAGCGGTTGGACAGGGGGCGGGGGTGAAAAACTGTTTTTT	CASGWTGGGGEKLFF
14	.	TRBV29-1	once	TRBJ1-2	TGCAGCGTTGAAGCCGGGCCCCTAGACTATGGCTACACCTTC	CSVEAGPLDYGYTF
15	.	TRBV10-3	.	TRBJ1-2	TGTGCCATCAGTGAGTCTTCAGGGGATGGCTATGGCTACACCTTC	CAISESSGDGYGYTF
14	TRBD2	TRBV5-1	.	TRBJ2-1	TGCGCCAGCAGGAGCGGGAGCTCGGGGAATGAGCAGTTCTTC	CASRSGSSGNEQFF
18	TRBD1	TRBV10-1	.	TRBJ1-6	TGCGCCAGCAGTGAGCCCGACAGGGTAAGCTCCTATAATTCACCCCTCCACTTT	CASSEPDRVSSYNSPLHF
17	TRBD1	TRBV9	.	TRBJ1-1	TGTGCCAGCAGCGTAGGGCTACAGGGGGCAGAGAACACTGAAGCTTTCTTT	CASSVGLQGAENTEAFF
11	.	TRBV19	.	TRBJ2-1	TGTGCCAGTAGTATTAGCTTGGAGCAGTTCTTC	CASSISLEQFF
15	TRBD2	TRBV15	.	TRBJ2-7	TGTGCCACCAGGAGGACTAGCGGGAGTGTGTACGAGCAGTACTTC	CATRRTSGSVYEQYF
9	.	TRBV2	.	TRBJ2-5	TGTGCCAGCCGGGAGACCCAGTACTTC	CASRETQYF
16	TRBD2	TRBV7-2	few	TRBJ2-7	TGTGCCAGCAGCCCCGGGTTCACGGGACTATCCTACGAGCAGTACTTC	CASSPGFTGLSYEQYF
13	.	TRBV12-3/TRBV12-4	.	TRBJ2-7	TGTGCCAGCGGGGTTTTGGGTGTCCACGAGCAGTACTTC	CASGVLGVHEQYF
15	.	TRBV7-9	.	TRBJ1-2	TGTGCCAGCAGCCTCCGGATCGGGGCTAACTATGGCTACACCTTC	CASSLRIGANYGYTF
14	.	TRBV9	.	TRBJ2-5	TGTGCCAGCAGCCCCCGCAGGGATCAAGAGACCCAGTACTTC	CASSPRRDQETQYF
14	TRBD2	TRBV6-5	.	TRBJ2-5	TGTGCCAGCAGTTACGGGATCGACCGGGGGGCCCAGTACTTC	CASSYGIDRGAQYF
15	TRBD1	TRBV28	.	TRBJ1-4	TGTGCCAGCAGTTTCCAAACAGGGGGCGCGGAAAAACTGTTTTTT	CASSFQTGGAEKLFF
17	.	TRBV6-6	.	TRBJ1-2	TGTGCCAGCAGTCAGGATGAATTGGGGCCCCCATCAAGGGGCTACACCTTC	CASSQDELGPPSRGYTF
15	TRBD1	TRBV28	.	TRBJ1-2	TGTGCCAGCACTAGGGAGGGACAGGGAAACTATGGCTACACCTTC	CASTREGQGNYGYTF
13	.	TRBV5-4	once	TRBJ2-5	TGTGCCAGCAGCTTACACGCACAAGAGACCCAGTACTTC	CASSLHAQETQYF
15	.	TRBV5-6	.	TRBJ2-3	TGTGCCAGCAATTTGGGGGGAGCTAGCACAGATACGCAGTATTTT	CASNLGGASTDTQYF
12	.	TRBV29-1	.	TRBJ2-3	TGCAGCGTTGAGGGCAGGGAGGATACGCAGTATTTT	CSVEGREDTQYF
13	.	TRBV18	.	TRBJ2-3	TGTGCCAGCTCACCACCGATGGGTCAAACGCAGTATTTT	CASSPPMGQTQYF